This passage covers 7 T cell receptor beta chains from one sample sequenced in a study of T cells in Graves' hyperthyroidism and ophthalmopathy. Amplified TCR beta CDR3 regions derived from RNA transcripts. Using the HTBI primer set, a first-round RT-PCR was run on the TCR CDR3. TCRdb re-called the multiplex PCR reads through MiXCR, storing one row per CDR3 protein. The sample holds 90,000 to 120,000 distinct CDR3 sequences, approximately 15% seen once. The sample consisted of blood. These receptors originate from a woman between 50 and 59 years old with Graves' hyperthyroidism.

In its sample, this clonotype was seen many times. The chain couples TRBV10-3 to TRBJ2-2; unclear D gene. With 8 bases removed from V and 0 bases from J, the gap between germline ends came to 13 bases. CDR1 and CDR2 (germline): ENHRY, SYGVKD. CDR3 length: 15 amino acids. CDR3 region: CAIARSESNTGELFF. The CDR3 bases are TGTGCCATCGCCCGATCCGAATCGAACACCGGGGAGCTGTTTTTT.

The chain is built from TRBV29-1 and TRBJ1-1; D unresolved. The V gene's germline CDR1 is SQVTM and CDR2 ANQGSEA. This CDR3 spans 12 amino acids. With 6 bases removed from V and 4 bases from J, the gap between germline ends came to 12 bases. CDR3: CSVRKVPTEAFF. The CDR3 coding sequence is TGCAGCGTGCGGAAAGTACCCACTGAAGCTTTCTTT.

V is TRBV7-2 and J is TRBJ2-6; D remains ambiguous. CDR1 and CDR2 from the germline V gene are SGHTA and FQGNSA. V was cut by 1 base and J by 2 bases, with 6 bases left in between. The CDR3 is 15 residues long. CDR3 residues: CASSLVGTGANVLTF. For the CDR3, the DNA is TGTGCCAGCAGCTTAGTGGGGACTGGGGCCAACGTCCTGACTTTC.

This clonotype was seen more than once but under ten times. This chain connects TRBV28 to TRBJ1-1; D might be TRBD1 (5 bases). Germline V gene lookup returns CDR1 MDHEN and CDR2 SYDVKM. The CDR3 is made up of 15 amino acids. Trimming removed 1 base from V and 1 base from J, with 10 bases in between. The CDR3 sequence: CASSLSSGRNTEAFF. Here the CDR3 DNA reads TGTGCCAGCAGTTTATCCTCGGGACGGAACACTGAAGCTTTCTTT.

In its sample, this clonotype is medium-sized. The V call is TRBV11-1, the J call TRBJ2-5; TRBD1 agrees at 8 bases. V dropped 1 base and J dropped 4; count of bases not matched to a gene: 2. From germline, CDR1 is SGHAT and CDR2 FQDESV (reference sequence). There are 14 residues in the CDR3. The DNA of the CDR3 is TGTGCCAGCAGCTTAGGAGACAGGGGAGAGACCCAGTACTTC. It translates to CASSLGDRGETQYF. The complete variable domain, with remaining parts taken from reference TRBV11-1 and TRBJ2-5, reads EAEVAQSPRYKITEKSQAVAFWCDPISGHATLYWYRQILGQGPELLVQFQDESVVDDSQLPKDRFSAERLKGVDSTLKIQPAELGDSAMYLCASSLGDRGETQYFGPGTRLLVL.

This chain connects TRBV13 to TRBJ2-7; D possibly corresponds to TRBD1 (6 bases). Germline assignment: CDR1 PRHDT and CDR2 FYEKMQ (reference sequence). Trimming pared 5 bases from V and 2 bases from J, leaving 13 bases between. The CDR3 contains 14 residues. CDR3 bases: TGTGCCAGCAGCGATCGGACAGTCCCCTACGAGCAGTACTTC. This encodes CASSDRTVPYEQYF.

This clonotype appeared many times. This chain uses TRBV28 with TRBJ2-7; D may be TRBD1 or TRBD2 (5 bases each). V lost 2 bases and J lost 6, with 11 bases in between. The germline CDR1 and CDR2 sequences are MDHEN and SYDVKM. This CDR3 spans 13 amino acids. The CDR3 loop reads CASSLGAGGEQYF. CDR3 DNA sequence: TGTGCCAGCAGTTTAGGGGCTGGGGGCGAGCAGTACTTC.